One and the same sample provided the 8 T cell receptor beta chains below, sequenced in a study of T cell changes during pregnancy in multiple sclerosis. Repertoires were generated with immunoSEQ multiplex PCR, while TCRdb's copy carries only in-frame clones and drops some. The sample records 80,000 or so clones, 92% being singletons. The sequencing used peripheral blood, collected before pregnancy. The receptors originated from a female donor with multiple sclerosis, enrolled in a pregnancy study.

The chain recombines TRBV2 with TRBJ2-2; weak D call: TRBD2 (6 bases). The CDR3 extends over 14 amino acids. Trimming pared 7 bases from V and 2 bases from J, leaving 11 bases between. Germline CDR1 reads SNHLY; CDR2 reads FYNNEI. CDR3 amino acids: CASKVEGNTGELFF. The CDR3 nucleotides are TGTGCCAGCAAGGTGGAGGGAAACACCGGGGAGCTGTTTTTT.

The CDR3 region has the DNA TGCGCCAGCAGCCAAGTCCCCCATCCCCAAGAGACCCAGTACTTC. It encodes CASSQVPHPQETQYF. This chain links TRBV4-1 with TRBJ2-5; the D is unclear. The CDR3 is 15 residues long. CDR1 and CDR2 (germline): MGHRA, YSYEKL. Trimming left V 1 base short and J 1 base short, with 10 bases between.

V is TRBV19 and J is TRBJ2-7; no reliable D call. CDR1 and CDR2 from the germline V gene are LNHDA and SQIVND (reference sequence). Trimming removed 8 bases at V and 4 bases at J, with 15 bases between. This CDR3 comprises 13 residues. CDR3 nucleotide sequence: TGTGCCAGTTCTTTAACTTTGGTTTACGAGCAGTACTTC. It specifies CASSLTLVYEQYF. Supplemented by reference TRBV19 and TRBJ2-7, the full variable domain reads DGGITQSPKYLFRKEGQNVTLSCEQNLNHDAMYWYRQDPGQGLRLIYYSQIVNDFQKGDIAEGYSVSREKKESFPLTVTSAQKNPTAFYLCASSLTLVYEQYFGPGTRLTVT.

The chain links TRBV4-1 to TRBJ2-7, with TRBD2 identical over 7 bases. Looked up from germline, CDR1 is MGHRA and CDR2 is YSYEKL. This CDR3 spans 15 amino acids. J lost 2 bases, V lost 0 bases, and 4 bases had no gene match. This CDR3 reads CASSQEAGATYEQYF. DNA for the CDR3: TGCGCCAGCAGCCAAGAGGCGGGAGCTACCTACGAGCAGTACTTC.

The chain carries TRBV4-1 and TRBJ2-7; 10 bases agree with TRBD2. V shed 4 bases and J 0 bases; nucleotides not matched to a gene: 6. CDR3 length: 16 amino acids. From germline, CDR1 is MGHRA and CDR2 YSYEKL. The CDR3 DNA follows: TGCGCCAGCAGCCCCTCTAGCGGGAGAAGCTCCTACGAGCAGTACTTC. This translates into CASSPSSGRSSYEQYF.

This chain connects TRBV7-2 to TRBJ2-1; possibly TRBD1 for D (6 bases). V lost 1 base, J lost 4 bases, and 8 bases lay in between. This CDR3 is 14 amino acids long. Germline V gene data show CDR1 as SGHTA and CDR2 as FQGNSA. This chain's CDR3 is CASSLGTAYNEQFF. The CDR3 DNA is TGTGCCAGCAGCTTAGGGACAGCGTACAATGAGCAGTTCTTC.

This sequence joins TRBV19 and TRBJ2-5; 7 positions agree with TRBD2. This CDR3 contains 14 residues. Trimming cost V 1 base and J 3 bases; bases outside gene matches: 2. CDR1 LNHDA and CDR2 SQIVND come from the germline V gene (reference sequence). The chain's CDR3 is CASSIVAGKETQYF. The CDR3 region has the DNA TGTGCCAGTAGTATAGTAGCGGGTAAAGAGACCCAGTACTTC. The full variable domain, rest sourced from reference TRBV19 and TRBJ2-5, is DGGITQSPKYLFRKEGQNVTLSCEQNLNHDAMYWYRQDPGQGLRLIYYSQIVNDFQKGDIAEGYSVSREKKESFPLTVTSAQKNPTAFYLCASSIVAGKETQYFGPGTRLLVL.

The gene calls are TRBV6-5 and TRBJ2-7; D perhaps matches TRBD2 (6 bases). Per the germline V gene, CDR1 is MNHEY and CDR2 is SVGAGI. The CDR3 extends over 15 amino acids. Trimming took off 5 bases at V and 2 bases at J, with 16 bases between the two ends. The CDR3 nucleotides read TGTGCCAGCAGTCCACCCATTGCGGGACCCTACGAGCAGTACTTC. Encoded protein: CASSPPIAGPYEQYF.